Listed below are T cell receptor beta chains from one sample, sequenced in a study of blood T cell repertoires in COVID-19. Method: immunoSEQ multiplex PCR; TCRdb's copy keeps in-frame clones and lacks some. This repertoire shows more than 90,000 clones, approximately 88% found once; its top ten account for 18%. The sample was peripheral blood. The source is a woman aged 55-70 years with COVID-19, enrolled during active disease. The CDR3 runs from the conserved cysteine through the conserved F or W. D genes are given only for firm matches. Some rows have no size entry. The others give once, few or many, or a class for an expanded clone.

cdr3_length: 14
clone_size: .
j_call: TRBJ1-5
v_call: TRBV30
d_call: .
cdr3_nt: TGTGCCTGGAGTCGTTCCCTGATCGGTCAGCCCCAGCATTTT
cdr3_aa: CAWSRSLIGQPQHF

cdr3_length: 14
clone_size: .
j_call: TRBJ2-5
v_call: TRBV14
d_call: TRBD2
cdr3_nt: TGTGCCAGCAGCCGAGGGACTAGAGGAGAGACCCAGTACTTC
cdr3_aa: CASSRGTRGETQYF

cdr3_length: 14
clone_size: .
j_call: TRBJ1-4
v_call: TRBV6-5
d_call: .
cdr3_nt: TGTGCCAGCAGGGGAGGGTCTGCCGGTGAAAAACTGTTTTTT
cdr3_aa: CASRGGSAGEKLFF

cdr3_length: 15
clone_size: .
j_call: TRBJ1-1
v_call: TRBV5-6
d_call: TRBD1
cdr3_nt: TGTGCCAGCAGCTGGGGGACAGGGGATAACACTGAAGCTTTCTTT
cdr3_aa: CASSWGTGDNTEAFF

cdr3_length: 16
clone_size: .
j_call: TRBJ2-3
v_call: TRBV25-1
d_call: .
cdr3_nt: TGTGCCAGCAGTGAGTTTCGCGGGGGCGACACAGATACGCAGTATTTT
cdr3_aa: CASSEFRGGDTDTQYF

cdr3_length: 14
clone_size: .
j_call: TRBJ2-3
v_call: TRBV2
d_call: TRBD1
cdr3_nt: TGTGCCAGCATAAAGACAGGGGGCGTAGATACGCAGTATTTT
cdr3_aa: CASIKTGGVDTQYF

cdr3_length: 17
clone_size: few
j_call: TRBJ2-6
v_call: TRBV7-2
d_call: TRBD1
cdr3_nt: TGTGCCAGCACCGCGACAGGGGGCAACTCTGGGGCCAACGTCCTGACTTTC
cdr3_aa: CASTATGGNSGANVLTF

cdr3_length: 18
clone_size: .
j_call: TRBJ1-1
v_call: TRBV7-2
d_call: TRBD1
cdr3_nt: TGTGCCAGCAGCTCCACCCCGGACAGGGGGCCCCGGGACACTGAAGCTTTCTTT
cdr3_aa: CASSSTPDRGPRDTEAFF

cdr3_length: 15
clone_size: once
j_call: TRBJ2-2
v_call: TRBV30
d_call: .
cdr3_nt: TGTGCCTGGAGTGTCGCGGGGGCCTTCACCGGGGAGCTGTTTTTT
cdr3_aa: CAWSVAGAFTGELFF

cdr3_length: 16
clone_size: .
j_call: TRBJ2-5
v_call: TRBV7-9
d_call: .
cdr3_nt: TGTGCCAGCAGCTCCGGGGGGCGGGGATCACAAGAGACCCAGTACTTC
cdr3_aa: CASSSGGRGSQETQYF

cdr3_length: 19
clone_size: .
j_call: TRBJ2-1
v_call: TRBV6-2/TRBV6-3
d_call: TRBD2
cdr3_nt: TGTGCCAGCATCCCGTACCGGACTAGCGGGGGCCGTACCTACAATGAGCAGTTCTTC
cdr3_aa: CASIPYRTSGGRTYNEQFF

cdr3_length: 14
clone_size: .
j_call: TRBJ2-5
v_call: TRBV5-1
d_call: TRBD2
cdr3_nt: TGCGCCAGCAGCTTTAGCGGGGGGGGTGAGACCCAGTACTTC
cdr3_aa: CASSFSGGGETQYF

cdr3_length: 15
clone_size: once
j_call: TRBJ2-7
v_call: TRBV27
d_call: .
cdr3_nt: TGTGCCAGCAGTGCGTTTACTCTAAGCTCCTACGAGCAGTACTTC
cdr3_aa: CASSAFTLSSYEQYF

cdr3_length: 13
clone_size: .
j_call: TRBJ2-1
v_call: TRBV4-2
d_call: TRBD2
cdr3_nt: TGTGCCAGTTCCCGGGGGGGGCGAAATGAGCAGTTCTTC
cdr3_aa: CASSRGGRNEQFF

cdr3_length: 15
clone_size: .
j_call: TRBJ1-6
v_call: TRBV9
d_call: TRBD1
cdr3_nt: TGTGCCAGCAGCCCACGGGACAGGGGTAATTCACCCCTCCACTTT
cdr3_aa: CASSPRDRGNSPLHF

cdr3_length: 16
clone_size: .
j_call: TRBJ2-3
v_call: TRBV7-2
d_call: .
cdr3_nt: TGTGCCAGCAGCCGGGGGACGGCCCCACTCACAGATACGCAGTATTTT
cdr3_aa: CASSRGTAPLTDTQYF

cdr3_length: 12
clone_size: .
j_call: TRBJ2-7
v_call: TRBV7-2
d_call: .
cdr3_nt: TGTGCCAGCAGCCTAACTAGCTACGAGCAGTACTTC
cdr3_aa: CASSLTSYEQYF

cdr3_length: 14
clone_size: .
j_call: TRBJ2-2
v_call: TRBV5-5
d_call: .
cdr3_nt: TGTGCCAGCAGCTTATCCCCCGACACGAGGGAGCTGTTTTTT
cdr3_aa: CASSLSPDTRELFF

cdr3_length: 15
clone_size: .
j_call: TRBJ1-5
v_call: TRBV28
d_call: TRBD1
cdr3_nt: TGTGCCAGCAGTCCACCGGGACAGGGCTGGCAGCCCCAGCATTTT
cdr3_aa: CASSPPGQGWQPQHF

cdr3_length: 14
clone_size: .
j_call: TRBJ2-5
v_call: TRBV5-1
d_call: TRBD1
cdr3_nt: TGCGCCAGCAGCTACCGGGACAGAGGAGAGACCCAGTACTTC
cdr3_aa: CASSYRDRGETQYF

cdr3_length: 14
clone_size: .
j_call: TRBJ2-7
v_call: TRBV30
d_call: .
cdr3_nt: TGTGCCTGGGCCGAACCGCGGGGACCCCTCGAGCAGTACTTC
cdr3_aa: CAWAEPRGPLEQYF

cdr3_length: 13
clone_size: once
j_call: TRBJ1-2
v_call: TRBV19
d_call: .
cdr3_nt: TGTGCCAGTAGACAGGGTGGATTCTATGGCTACACCTTC
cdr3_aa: CASRQGGFYGYTF